The subject of this entry is one TCR beta chain. As for treatment: oral pan-JAK inhibitor, 5-10 mg twice daily. The CDR3 sequence is 14 residues long. CDR1 is MGHDK and CDR2 is SYGVNS in the germline V gene. V lost 2 bases and J lost 4, with 9 bases in between. This sample was included in a study of CD8+ T cells in alopecia areata. It was cDNA, reverse transcribed from extracted RNA, that served as the sequencing template. The assay was immunoSEQ multiplex PCR, and TCRdb's table has in-frame clones only and misses some. In the table there are some 120,000 clones, under 60% of which are singletons. Material: CD8+ T cells sorted from blood, obtained at week 24, from a patient treated with tofacitinib. This receptor was obtained from a human donor with alopecia areata. The rearrangement links TRBV25-1 to TRBJ1-3; D gene unclear. The CDR3 nucleotides read TGTGCCAGCAGTGAAAACATGCAGGGAAACACCATATATTTT. This translates into CASSENMQGNTIYF. The full variable domain, completed using reference TRBV25-1 and TRBJ1-3, is EADIYQTPRYLVIGTGKKITLECSQTMGHDKMYWYQQDPGMELHLIHYSYGVNSTEKGDLSSESTVSRIRTEHFPLTLESARPSHTSQYLCASSENMQGNTIYFGEGSWLTVV.